This T cell receptor (beta chain) was documented in a study of blood T cell repertoires in COVID-19 (TCRdb year 2020). At the level of the whole study: Samples from collaborators originated in the United States, Italy and Spain and spanned both the acute and convalescent phases of COVID-19. The material from the prospective study consisted of cDNA or gDNA derived from T cells, B-cell-depleted T cells, or PBMCs. The dataset comprised deeply sampled blood TCRbeta repertoires from subjects exposed to, actively infected with, or recovered from COVID-19. The repertoires were made available in a free public database intended to serve as a resource for research on the immune response to SARS-CoV-2. The samples were drawn from two sources: the first 160 participants of the ongoing ImmuneRACE study, and over 950 subjects contributed by 6 global collaborators. Sample metadata almost always included a de-identified subject ID, COVID-19 status, age in years and sex. HLA class I and class II types, where available, came from metadata supplied by the sample provider rather than from assay-based typing. Summary of the overall study and its limitations: Clinical and demographic metadata were provided uncurated, with the amount varying by source and participant.

Participants in the prospective study were enrolled through a virtual design, were aged about 18 to 100 years, and lived in about 25 United States geographic areas. In the prospective study, participants were assigned to cohorts based on the clinical history participants reported in a screening survey and a study questionnaire. Recovered participants in ImmuneRACE Cohort 3 were defined by two consecutive negative NP/OP PCR tests, clearance by a healthcare professional, or resolution of symptoms. Each participant in the prospective study had whole blood, serum and a nasopharyngeal or oropharyngeal swab collected by mobile phlebotomists. Participants in the prospective study had the option to provide additional blood draws and questionnaires over an approximately 2-month period. Before DNA extraction, prospective study blood samples were shipped either frozen or at room temperature. As for this clone: Its binding antigen is unknown. One base away there is no much larger clone; base qualities are not given.

TCRbeta CDR3 regions were amplified from genomic DNA using the immunoSEQ Assay, a bias-controlled multiplex PCR. As for the authors' bioinformatics: The number of nucleated cells in each sample was estimated from the amplification of reference gene primers within the assay. To quantify the absolute abundance of each unique TCRbeta CDR3 rearrangement, sequence reads were collapsed and filtered. For each sample, productive Simpson clonality was calculated by taking the square root of Simpson's diversity index across productive rearrangements. Not all clones reach the TCRdb copy of this immuneACCESS table, which keeps in-frame sequences only. Checked studies attribute under half of the gap to unresolved V genes and leave the rest unexplained. V, J and clone size reflect that table, while D and trimming were determined from the DNA. The sample includes 180,000 or so clones, with roughly 80% observed a single time. Clones ranked in the top ten supply 11% of the sample.

V and J lose 3 bases and 4 bases, and a span of 12 bases separates them. Taken from the germline V gene, the CDR1 and CDR2 loops are LGHNT and FRNRAP. Spanning cysteine to phenylalanine, the CDR3 consists of 14 amino acids. Only the CDR3 DNA stays, 42 bases, in frame from base 1. The rearranged chain carries TRBV12-5 and TRBJ1-2; no D segment can be confidently identified. This clonotype was sampled from a man between 45 and 60 years old who had recovered from COVID-19. Sample: PBMCs or T cells enriched from blood (not recorded which). CDR3 protein: CASGFSASTYGYTF. The nucleotide sequence is given as TGTGCTAGTGGTTTTTCAGCGAGTACCTATGGCTACACCTTC. The variable domain in full, with residues beyond the CDR3 obtained from the reference TRBV12-5 and TRBJ1-2 genes, is DARVTQTPRHKVTEMGQEVTMRCQPILGHNTVFWYRQTMMQGLELLAYFRNRAPLDDSGMPKDRFSAEMPDATLATLKIQPSEPRDSAVYFCASGFSASTYGYTFGSGTRLTVV.